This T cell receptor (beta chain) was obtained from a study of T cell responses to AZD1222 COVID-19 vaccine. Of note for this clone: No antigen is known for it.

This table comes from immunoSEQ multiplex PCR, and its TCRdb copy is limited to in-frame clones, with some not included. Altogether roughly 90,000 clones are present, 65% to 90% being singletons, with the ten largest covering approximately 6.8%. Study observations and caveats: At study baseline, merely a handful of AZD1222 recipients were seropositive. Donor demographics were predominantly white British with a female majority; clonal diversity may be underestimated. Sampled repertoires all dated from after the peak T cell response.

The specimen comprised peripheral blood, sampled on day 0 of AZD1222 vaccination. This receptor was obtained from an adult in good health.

CDR3 sequence reads: CASSPLGTTSGNTIYF. CDR3 bases: TGTGCCAGCAGCCCACTGGGCACGACCTCTGGAAACACCATATATTTT. The gene calls are TRBV7-2 and TRBJ1-3; D not certain. V lost 5 bases and J 0 bases, leaving 14 bases between the germline ends. Germline lookup yields CDR1 SGHTA and CDR2 FQGNSA. The CDR3 spans 16 residues.